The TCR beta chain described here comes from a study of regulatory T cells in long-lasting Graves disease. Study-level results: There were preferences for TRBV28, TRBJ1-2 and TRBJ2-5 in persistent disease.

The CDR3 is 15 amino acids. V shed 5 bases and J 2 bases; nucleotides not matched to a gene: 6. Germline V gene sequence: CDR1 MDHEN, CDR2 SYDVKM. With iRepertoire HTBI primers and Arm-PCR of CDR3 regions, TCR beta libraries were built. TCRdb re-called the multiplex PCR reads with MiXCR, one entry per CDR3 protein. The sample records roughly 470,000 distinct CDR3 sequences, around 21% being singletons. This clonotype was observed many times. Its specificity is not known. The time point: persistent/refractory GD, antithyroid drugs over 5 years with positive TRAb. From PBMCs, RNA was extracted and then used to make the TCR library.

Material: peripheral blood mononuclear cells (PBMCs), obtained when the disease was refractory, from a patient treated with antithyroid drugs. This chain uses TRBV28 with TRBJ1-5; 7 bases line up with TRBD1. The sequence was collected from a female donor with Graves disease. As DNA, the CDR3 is TGTGCCAGCAGTGTCACAGGGGAGGGCAATCAGCCCCAGCATTTT. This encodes CASSVTGEGNQPQHF.